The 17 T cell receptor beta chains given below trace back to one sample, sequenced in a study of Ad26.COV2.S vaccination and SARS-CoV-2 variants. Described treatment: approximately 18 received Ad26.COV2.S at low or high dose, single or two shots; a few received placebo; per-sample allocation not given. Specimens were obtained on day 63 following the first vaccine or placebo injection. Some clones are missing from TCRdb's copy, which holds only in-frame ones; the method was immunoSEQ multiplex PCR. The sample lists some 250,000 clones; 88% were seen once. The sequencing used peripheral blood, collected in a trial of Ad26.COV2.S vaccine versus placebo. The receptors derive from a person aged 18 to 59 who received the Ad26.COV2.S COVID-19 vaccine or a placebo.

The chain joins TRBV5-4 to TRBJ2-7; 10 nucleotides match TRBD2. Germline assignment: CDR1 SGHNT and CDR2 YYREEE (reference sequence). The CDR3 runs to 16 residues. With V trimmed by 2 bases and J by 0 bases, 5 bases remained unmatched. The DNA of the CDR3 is TGTGCCAGCAGCTTAACAGCGGGGGGGAGCTCCTACGAGCAGTACTTC. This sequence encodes CASSLTAGGSSYEQYF. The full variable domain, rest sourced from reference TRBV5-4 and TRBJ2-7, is ETGVTQSPTHLIKTRGQQVTLRCSSQSGHNTVSWYQQALGQGPQFIFQYYREEENGRGNFPPRFSGLQFPNYSSELNVNALELDDSALYLCASSLTAGGSSYEQYFGPGTRLTVT.

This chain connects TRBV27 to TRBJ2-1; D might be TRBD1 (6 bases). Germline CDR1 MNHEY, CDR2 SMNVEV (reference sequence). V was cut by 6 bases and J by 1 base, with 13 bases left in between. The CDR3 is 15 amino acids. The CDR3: CASRPPGHSYNEQFF. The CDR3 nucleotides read TGTGCCAGCAGACCCCCGGGACATTCCTACAATGAGCAGTTCTTC.

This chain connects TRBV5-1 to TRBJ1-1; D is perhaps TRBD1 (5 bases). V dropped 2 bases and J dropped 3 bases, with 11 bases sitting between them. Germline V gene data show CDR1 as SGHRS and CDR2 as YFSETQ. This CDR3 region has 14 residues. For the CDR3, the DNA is TGCGCCAGCAGCTTCGGGGCCGGGGACACTGAAGCTTTCTTT. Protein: CASSFGAGDTEAFF.

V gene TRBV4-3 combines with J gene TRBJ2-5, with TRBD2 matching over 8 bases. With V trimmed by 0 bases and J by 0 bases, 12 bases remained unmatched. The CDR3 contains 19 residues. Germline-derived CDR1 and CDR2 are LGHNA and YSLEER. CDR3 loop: CASSQELGAGATYQETQYF. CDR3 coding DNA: TGCGCCAGCAGCCAAGAGCTGGGAGCGGGGGCCACGTACCAAGAGACCCAGTACTTC.

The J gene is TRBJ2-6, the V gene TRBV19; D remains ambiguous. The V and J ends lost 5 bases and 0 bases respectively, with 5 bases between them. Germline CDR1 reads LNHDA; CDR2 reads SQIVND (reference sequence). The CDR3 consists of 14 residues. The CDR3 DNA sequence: TGTGCCAGTAGTGCGACCTCTGGGGCCAACGTCCTGACTTTC. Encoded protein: CASSATSGANVLTF. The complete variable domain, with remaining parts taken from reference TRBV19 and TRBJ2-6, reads DGGITQSPKYLFRKEGQNVTLSCEQNLNHDAMYWYRQDPGQGLRLIYYSQIVNDFQKGDIAEGYSVSREKKESFPLTVTSAQKNPTAFYLCASSATSGANVLTFGAGSRLTVL.

CDR3 amino acids: CASSYRQGVINTEAFF. The DNA of the CDR3 is TGTGCCAGTAGTTATCGACAGGGAGTTATTAACACTGAAGCTTTCTTT. The chain is built from TRBV19 and TRBJ1-1, with 7 bases aligning to TRBD1. In germline, CDR1 is LNHDA, CDR2 SQIVND (reference sequence). The CDR3 spans 16 residues. V lost 5 bases to trimming and J lost 2 bases; unmatched junction nucleotides: 11.

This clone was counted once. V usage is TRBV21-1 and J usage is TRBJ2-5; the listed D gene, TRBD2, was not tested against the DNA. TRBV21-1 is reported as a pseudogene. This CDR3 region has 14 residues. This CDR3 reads CASGRFEGGQTQYF. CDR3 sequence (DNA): TGTGCCAGCGGGAGGTTCGAGGGCGGGCAGACCCAGTACTTC.

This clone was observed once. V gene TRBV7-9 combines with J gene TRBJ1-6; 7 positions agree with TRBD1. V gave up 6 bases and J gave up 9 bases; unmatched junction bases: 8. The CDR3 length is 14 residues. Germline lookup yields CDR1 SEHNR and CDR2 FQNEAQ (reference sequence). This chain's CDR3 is CASSSAGGASPLHF. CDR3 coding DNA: TGTGCCAGCAGTTCCGCAGGGGGTGCTTCACCCCTCCACTTT.

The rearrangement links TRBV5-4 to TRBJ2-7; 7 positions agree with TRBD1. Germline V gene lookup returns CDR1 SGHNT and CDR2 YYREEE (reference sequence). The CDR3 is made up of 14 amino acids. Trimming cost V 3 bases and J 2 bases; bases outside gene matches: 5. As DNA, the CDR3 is TGTGCCAGCAGCTCAAGGGGGACAGCCTACGAGCAGTACTTC. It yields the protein CASSSRGTAYEQYF.

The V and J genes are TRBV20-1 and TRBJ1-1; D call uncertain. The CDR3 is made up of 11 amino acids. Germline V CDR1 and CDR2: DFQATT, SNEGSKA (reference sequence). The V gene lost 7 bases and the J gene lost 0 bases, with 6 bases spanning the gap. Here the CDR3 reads CSVRLNTEAFF. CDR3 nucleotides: TGCAGTGTCAGATTGAACACTGAAGCTTTCTTT.

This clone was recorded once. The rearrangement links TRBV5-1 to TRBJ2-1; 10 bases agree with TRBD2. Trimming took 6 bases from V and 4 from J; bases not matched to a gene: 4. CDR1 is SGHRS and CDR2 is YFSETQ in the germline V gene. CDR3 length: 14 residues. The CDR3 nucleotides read TGCGCCAGCACTTTAGCGGGGGGTTACAATGAGCAGTTCTTC. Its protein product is CASTLAGGYNEQFF.

In nucleotides, the CDR3 is TGTGCCACCAAGGGGGGGTCTAGCGAGTTCCAAGAGACCCAGTACTTC. It is translated as CATKGGSSEFQETQYF. The chain recombines TRBV11-2 with TRBJ2-5; D is possibly TRBD2 (7 bases). V dropped 10 bases and J dropped 1 base, with 22 bases sitting between them. The germline V gene has CDR1 SGHAT and CDR2 FQNNGV. The CDR3 covers 16 residues. The full variable domain, rest sourced from reference TRBV11-2 and TRBJ2-5, is EAGVAQSPRYKIIEKRQSVAFWCNPISGHATLYWYQQILGQGPKLLIQFQNNGVVDDSQLPKDRFSAERLKGVDSTLKIQPAKLEDSAVYLCATKGGSSEFQETQYFGPGTRLLVL.

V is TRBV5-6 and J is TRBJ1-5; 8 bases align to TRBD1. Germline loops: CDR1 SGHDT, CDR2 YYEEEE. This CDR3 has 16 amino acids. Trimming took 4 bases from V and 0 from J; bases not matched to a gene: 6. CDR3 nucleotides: TGTGCCAGCAGCCTACAGGGGGTGAATAGCAATCAGCCCCAGCATTTT. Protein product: CASSLQGVNSNQPQHF. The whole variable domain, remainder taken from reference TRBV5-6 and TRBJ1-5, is DAGVTQSPTHLIKTRGQQVTLRCSPKSGHDTVSWYQQALGQGPQFIFQYYEEEERQRGNFPDRFSGHQFPNYSSELNVNALLLGDSALYLCASSLQGVNSNQPQHFGDGTRLSIL.

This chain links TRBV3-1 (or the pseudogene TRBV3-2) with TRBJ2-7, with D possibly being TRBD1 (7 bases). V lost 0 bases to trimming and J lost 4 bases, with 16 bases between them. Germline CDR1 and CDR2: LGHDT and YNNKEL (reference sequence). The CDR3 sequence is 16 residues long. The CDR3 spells CASSQDRAGGLYEQYF. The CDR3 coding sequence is TGTGCCAGCAGCCAAGATCGGGCAGGGGGGCTTTACGAGCAGTACTTC.

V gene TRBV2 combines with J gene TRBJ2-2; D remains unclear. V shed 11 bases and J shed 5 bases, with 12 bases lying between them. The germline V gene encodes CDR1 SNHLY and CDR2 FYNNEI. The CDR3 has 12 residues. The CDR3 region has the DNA TGTGCCGGTTCCTTAGGTACCGGGGAGCTGTTTTTT. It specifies CAGSLGTGELFF.

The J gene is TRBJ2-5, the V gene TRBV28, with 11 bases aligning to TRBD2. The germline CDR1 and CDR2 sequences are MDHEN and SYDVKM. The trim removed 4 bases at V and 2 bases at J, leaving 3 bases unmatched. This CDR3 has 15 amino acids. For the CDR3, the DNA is TGTGCCAGCAGTTCGACTAGCGGGGCTCAAGAGACCCAGTACTTC. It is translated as CASSSTSGAQETQYF.

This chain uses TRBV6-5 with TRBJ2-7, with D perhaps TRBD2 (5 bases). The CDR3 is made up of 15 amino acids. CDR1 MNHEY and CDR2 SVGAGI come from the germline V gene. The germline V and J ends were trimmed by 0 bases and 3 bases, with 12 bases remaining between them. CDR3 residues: CASSYSLVGVYEQYF. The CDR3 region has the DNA TGTGCCAGCAGTTACTCCCTCGTCGGGGTCTACGAGCAGTACTTC.